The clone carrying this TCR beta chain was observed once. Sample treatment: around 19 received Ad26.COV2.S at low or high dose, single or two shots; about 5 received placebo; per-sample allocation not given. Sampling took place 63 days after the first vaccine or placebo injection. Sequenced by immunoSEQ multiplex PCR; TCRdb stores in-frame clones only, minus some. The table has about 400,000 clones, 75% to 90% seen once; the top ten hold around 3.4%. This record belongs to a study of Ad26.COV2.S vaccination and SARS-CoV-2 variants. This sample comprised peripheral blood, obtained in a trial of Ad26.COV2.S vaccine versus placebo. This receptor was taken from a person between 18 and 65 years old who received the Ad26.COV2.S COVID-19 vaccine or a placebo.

The CDR3 region has the DNA TGTGCCAGCTCGGACGTGAACACTGAAGCTTTCTTT. Protein: CASSDVNTEAFF. The chain uses TRBV19 and TRBJ1-1; no clear D. The CDR3 consists of 12 residues. Germline V lookup: CDR1 LNHDA, CDR2 SQIVND (reference sequence). Trimming shortened V by 9 bases and J by 0 bases, and 8 bases separated the two germline ends.